Following are 9 T cell receptor beta chains from one sample sequenced in a study of Graves' ophthalmopathy and Graves' hyperthyroidism (dated by TCRdb to between 2017 and 2018). Sequencer: Illumina HiSeq 2000. TCR beta CDR3 regions were amplified from RNA transcripts for repertoire sequencing. HTBI primers and the Qiagen OneStep RT-PCR kit were used in a first-round RT-PCR, which was followed by a second-round multiplex PCR, size selection and purification. TCRdb cleaned the public reads at Q25 with fastp, built clones with MiXCR and kept in-frame beta chains. Rows merge per CDR3 protein into single entries with the most common DNA and genes. In this sample the table shows around 1,200,000 distinct CDR3 sequences, approximately 35% of which occur a single time. Around 10% of the sample lies in the top ten. The specimen was peripheral blood or thyroid tissue (not recorded which). The receptors derive from an adult man with Graves' hyperthyroidism.

This clonotype was observed many times. The chain employs TRBV29-1 and TRBJ1-1; D not resolved. The CDR3 is 14 amino acids. V lost 2 bases and J 0 bases, leaving 10 bases between the germline ends. Germline V gene lookup returns CDR1 SQVTM and CDR2 ANQGSEA. This chain's CDR3 is CSVEKDTMNTEAFF. In nucleotides, the CDR3 is TGCAGCGTTGAAAAAGATACCATGAACACTGAAGCTTTCTTT.

The rearrangement links TRBV2 to TRBJ2-7; D gene uncertain. Trimming took off 5 bases at V and 6 bases at J, with 17 bases between the two ends. This CDR3 comprises 14 residues. Germline V gives CDR1 SNHLY, CDR2 FYNNEI. Here the CDR3 reads CASSPPARNPEQYF. CDR3 bases: TGTGCCAGCAGTCCCCCCGCCCGGAACCCCGAGCAGTACTTC.

This clonotype was found a few times. The chain carries TRBV20-1 and TRBJ2-7; no clear D gene. V lost 1 base, J lost 3 bases, and 13 bases lay in between. The CDR3 is 14 amino acids. Germline loops: CDR1 DFQATT, CDR2 SNEGSKA (reference sequence). This chain's CDR3 is CSARVRGESYEQYF. The DNA of the CDR3 is TGCAGTGCTAGAGTTCGAGGAGAGAGCTACGAGCAGTACTTC.

This clonotype was detected ten times or more. V and J are TRBV12-3 or TRBV12-4 and TRBJ2-7; 10 nucleotides match TRBD2. CDR3 length: 15 residues. V lost 5 bases, J lost 0 bases, and 4 bases stayed unmatched. The CDR3 nucleotides read TGTGCCAGCAGTCTGAGCGGGAGGGCCTCCTACGAGCAGTACTTC. Amino acids: CASSLSGRASYEQYF.

This clonotype appeared a few times. The V gene is TRBV12-3 or TRBV12-4, the J gene TRBJ1-6; no firm D call. Deletions cut 4 bases from V and 5 bases from J, with 15 bases between. This CDR3 spans 16 amino acids. CDR3 sequence reads: CASSYSKVRDNSPLHF. CDR3 nucleotide sequence: TGTGCCAGCAGTTACTCGAAGGTCCGGGATAATTCACCCCTCCACTTT.

The table lists this clonotype with many counts. The rearrangement uses TRBV20-1 and TRBJ2-5; the D is unclear. The CDR3 contains 13 residues. The germline gives CDR1 DFQATT, CDR2 SNEGSKA (reference sequence). Trimming took 0 bases from V and 7 from J, leaving 12 bases between them. The CDR3 nucleotides read TGCAGTGCTAGAGAGGTTTCCACAGCGACCCAGTACTTC. As protein: CSAREVSTATQYF.

This clonotype occurred many times. The chain links TRBV9 to TRBJ1-3, with D uncertain. Trimming left V 3 bases short and J 0 bases short, with 7 bases between. This CDR3 has 14 residues. Germline V lookup: CDR1 SGDLS, CDR2 YYNGEE. The CDR3 reads CASSDPISGNTIYF. CDR3 coding DNA: TGTGCCAGCAGCGATCCGATCTCTGGAAACACCATATATTTT.

CDR3 amino acids: CASSLEGAGGEKTQYF. CDR3 sequence (DNA): TGTGCCAGCAGCTTAGAGGGGGCAGGGGGCGAGAAGACCCAGTACTTC. The J gene is TRBJ2-5, the V gene TRBV11-2; 8 bases are a match to TRBD1. Per germline, CDR1 SGHAT and CDR2 FQNNGV. The CDR3 totals 16 residues. V lost 0 bases, J lost 6 bases, and 9 bases stayed unmatched.

This clonotype came up many times. The CDR3: CASSLGGSQPQHF. CDR3 coding DNA: TGTGCCAGCAGCCTTGGAGGCAGTCAGCCCCAGCATTTT. This chain links TRBV12-3 or TRBV12-4 with TRBJ1-5, with D unclear. V was shortened by 6 bases and J by 6 bases, with 12 bases between the two germline ends. The CDR3 has 13 residues.